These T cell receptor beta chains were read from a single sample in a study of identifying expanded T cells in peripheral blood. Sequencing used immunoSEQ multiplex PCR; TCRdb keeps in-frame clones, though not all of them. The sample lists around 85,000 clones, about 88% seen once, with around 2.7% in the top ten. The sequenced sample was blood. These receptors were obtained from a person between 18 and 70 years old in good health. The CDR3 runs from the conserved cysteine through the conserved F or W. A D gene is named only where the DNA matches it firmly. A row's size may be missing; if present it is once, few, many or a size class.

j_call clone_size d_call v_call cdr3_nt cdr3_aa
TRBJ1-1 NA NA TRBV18 TGTGCCAGCTCACTCTCCACGGGGGGGAACACTGAAGCTTTCTTT CASSLSTGGNTEAFF
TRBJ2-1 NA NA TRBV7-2 TGTGCCAGCAGCCCGAGCGCCTTTGAGCAGTTCTTC CASSPSAFEQFF
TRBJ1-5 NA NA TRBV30 TGTGCCTGGAGTGTGTCAGGGCGGAACAATCAGCCCCAGCATTTT CAWSVSGRNNQPQHF
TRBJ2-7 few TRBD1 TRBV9 TGTGCCAGCAGCGTCGATTCCCAGACCGGGACAGGGAACTACGAGCAGTACTTC CASSVDSQTGTGNYEQYF
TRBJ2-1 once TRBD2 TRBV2 TGTGCCAGCAGGGATACTAGCGGGGGGGCGGATGAGCAGTTCTTC CASRDTSGGADEQFF
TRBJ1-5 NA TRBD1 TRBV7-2 TGTGCCAGCAGCTATACTCAAGGACAGGGTAGTTTTGGCAATCAGCCCCAGCATTTT CASSYTQGQGSFGNQPQHF
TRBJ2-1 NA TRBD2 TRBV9 TGTGCCAGCAGCGTAGTCAGCGGGGGGAGCGGTGAGCAGTTCTTC CASSVVSGGSGEQFF
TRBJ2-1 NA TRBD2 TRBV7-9 TGTGCCAGCAGCTTCCGTCGGGAGGCCAATGAGCAGTTCTTC CASSFRREANEQFF
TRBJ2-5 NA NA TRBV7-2 TGTGCCAGCAGCCGTTACGGTAGTCAAGAGACCCAGTACTTC CASSRYGSQETQYF
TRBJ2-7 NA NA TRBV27 TGTGCCAGCAGTTTTACAGGGTCCTACGAGCAGTACTTC CASSFTGSYEQYF
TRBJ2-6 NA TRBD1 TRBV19 TGTGCCAGTAGTATACAGGGGGCTGGGGCCAACGTCCTGACTTTC CASSIQGAGANVLTF
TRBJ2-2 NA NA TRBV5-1 TGCGCCAGCACCCTTAACGCCGGGGAGCTGTTTTTT CASTLNAGELFF
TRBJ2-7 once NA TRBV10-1 TGCGCCAGCAGTGGGGTTGGACAGCCTTACTACGAGCAGTACTTC CASSGVGQPYYEQYF
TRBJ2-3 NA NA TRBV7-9 TGTGCCAGCAGTAAACAGGAGGCGGCAGATACGCAGTATTTT CASSKQEAADTQYF
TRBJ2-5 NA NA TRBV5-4 TGTGCCAGCAGCTTGAATCAGGGCTACCAAGAGACCCAGTACTTC CASSLNQGYQETQYF
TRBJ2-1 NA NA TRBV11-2 TGTGCCAGCAGTCGCCCGAGAAGCTCCTACAATGAGCAGTTCTTC CASSRPRSSYNEQFF
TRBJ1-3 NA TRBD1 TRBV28 TGTGCCAGCAGTTTGAACCCAGGGGGATCTGGAAACACCATATATTTT CASSLNPGGSGNTIYF
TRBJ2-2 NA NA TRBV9 TGTGCCAGCAGCGTAGAAGATTGGGGAAACACCGGGGAGCTGTTTTTT CASSVEDWGNTGELFF
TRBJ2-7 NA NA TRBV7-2 TGTGCCAGCAGCTTACTGGGCGGGGCGCGCGAGCAGTACTTC CASSLLGGAREQYF
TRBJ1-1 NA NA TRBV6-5 TGTGCCAGCAGTTATTTAAAACCCGGGGAGAACACTGAAGCTTTCTTT CASSYLKPGENTEAFF
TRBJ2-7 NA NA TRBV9 TGTGCCAGCAGCGTAGGGGACTTGCCCTACGAGCAGTACTTC CASSVGDLPYEQYF
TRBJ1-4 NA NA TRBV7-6 TGTGCCAGCAGCTCGCTTAGTGGGGAAAAACTGTTTTTT CASSSLSGEKLFF
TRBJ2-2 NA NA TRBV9 TGTGCCAGCAGCGTTTCTAGCTTACAGAACACCGGGGAGCTGTTTTTT CASSVSSLQNTGELFF
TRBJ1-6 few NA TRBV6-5 TGTGCCAGCAGTTACCGTGGGGTGACACCCCTCCACTTT CASSYRGVTPLHF
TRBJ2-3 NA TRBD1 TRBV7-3 TGTGCCAGCAGCTCCTCGGACAGGGCGAAGCCGGATACGCAGTATTTT CASSSSDRAKPDTQYF
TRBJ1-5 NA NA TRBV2 TGTGCCAGCAGTGGCCAGGACAATCAGCCCCAGCATTTT CASSGQDNQPQHF
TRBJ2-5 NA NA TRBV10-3 TGTGCCATCAGTGGCCGAGCGGAGACCCAGTACTTC CAISGRAETQYF
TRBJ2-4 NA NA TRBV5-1 TGCGCCAGCAGCTTGGGAGATGCCAAAAACATTCAGTACTTC CASSLGDAKNIQYF
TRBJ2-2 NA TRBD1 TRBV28 TGTGCCAGCAGTTTAGACAAAGGCGGGACAGGGCTGACCGGGGAGCTGTTTTTT CASSLDKGGTGLTGELFF
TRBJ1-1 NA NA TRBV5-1 TGCGCCAGCAGCTTGCCCGGGGGCACTGAAGCTTTCTTT CASSLPGGTEAFF
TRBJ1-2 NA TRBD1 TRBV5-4 TGTGCCAGCAGCCAATGGGACAGGGGTGGTTATGGCTACACCTTC CASSQWDRGGYGYTF
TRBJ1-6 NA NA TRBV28 TGTGCCAGCAGGCCCGACAGGTCCCGGGGTTCACCCCTCCACTTT CASRPDRSRGSPLHF
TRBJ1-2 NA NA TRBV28 TGTGCCAGCTTCGACAGAACTAACTATGGCTACACCTTC CASFDRTNYGYTF
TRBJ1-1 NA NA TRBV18 TGTGCCAGCTCAGCGTCCCAGGACACTGAAGCTTTCTTT CASSASQDTEAFF
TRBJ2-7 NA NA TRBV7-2 TGTGCCAGCAGCTTAGGGCAGGCTGTCCGCGAGCAGTACTTC CASSLGQAVREQYF
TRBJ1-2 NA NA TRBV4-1 TGCGCCAGCAGCCATCAGGACACCCGAAAGGGCTACACCTTC CASSHQDTRKGYTF
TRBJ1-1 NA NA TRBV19 TGTGCCAGTAGCTCGGGATGGGGGATACCGGCTTTCTTT CASSSGWGIPAFF
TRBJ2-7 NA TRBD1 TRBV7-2 TGTGCCAGCAGACCCGGACAGGGGGCTGGGGACGAGCAGTACTTC CASRPGQGAGDEQYF
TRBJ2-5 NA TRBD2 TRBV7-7 TGTGCTAGCAGCTTAGCTGGGACTAGCGGGGAGACCCAGTACTTC CASSLAGTSGETQYF
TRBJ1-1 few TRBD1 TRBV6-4 TGTGCCAGCAGTGACTCGGACAGGGTGACTGAAGCTTTCTTT CASSDSDRVTEAFF
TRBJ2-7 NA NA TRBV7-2 TGTGCCAGCAGCTTAGGGATAGCCTACGAGCAGTACTTC CASSLGIAYEQYF
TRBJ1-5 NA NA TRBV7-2 TGTGCCAGCAGCTCCGCCGGGGGGAGCGATCAGCCCCAGCATTTT CASSSAGGSDQPQHF
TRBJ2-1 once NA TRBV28 TGTGCCAGCAGTTTAAGTCAGCAGGCGCAGTTCTTC CASSLSQQAQFF
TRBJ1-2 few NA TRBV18 TGTGCCAGCTCACCACAGGATTCTAGCGGCTACACCTTC CASSPQDSSGYTF
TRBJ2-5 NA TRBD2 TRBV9 TGTGCCAGCAGCGTCGGACTAGCGGGGGGGCCGGTTGAGGAGACCCAGTACTTC CASSVGLAGGPVEETQYF
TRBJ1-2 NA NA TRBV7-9 TGTGCCAGCAGCTCGTTCAACCTTCAGGGGTTGAAGGGCTACACCTTC CASSSFNLQGLKGYTF
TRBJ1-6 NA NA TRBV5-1 TGCGCCAGCAGCTTGGAACTGAACCCAGGTTCACCCCTCCACTTT CASSLELNPGSPLHF
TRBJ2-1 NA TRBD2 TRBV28 TGTGCCAGCAGGGCTAGCGGCCCACAGAAGGATGAGCAGTTCTTC CASRASGPQKDEQFF
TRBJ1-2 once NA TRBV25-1 TGTGCCAGCAGTGACCAATTCGGGGGCGCGCGAGGCTACACCTTC CASSDQFGGARGYTF
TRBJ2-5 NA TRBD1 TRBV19 TGTGCCAGTAGTATAGATGGGACAGTGTTCCAAAGGGCCCAGTACTTC CASSIDGTVFQRAQYF
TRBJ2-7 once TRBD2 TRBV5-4 TGTGCCAGCAGCTTGGACCCGCGGGAGGGCGAGCAGTACTTC CASSLDPREGEQYF
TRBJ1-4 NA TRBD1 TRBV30 TGTGCCTGGGGACGTGACAGGGCGAGTGAAAAACTGTTTTTT CAWGRDRASEKLFF
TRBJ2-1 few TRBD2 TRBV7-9 TGTGCCAGCAGCACCAGCGGGAGATTAACCAATGAGCAGTTCTTC CASSTSGRLTNEQFF
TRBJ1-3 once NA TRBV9 TGTGCCAGCAGCGTAGCCCCACAAGGGGTTGAAAACACCATATATTTT CASSVAPQGVENTIYF
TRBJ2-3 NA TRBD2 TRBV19 TGTGCCAGTAGTATACTAGCGGGAGGGCCCGCAGATACGCAGTATTTT CASSILAGGPADTQYF
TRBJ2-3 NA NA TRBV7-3 TGTGCCAGCAGCTTACAGGGCGCAGATACGCAGTATTTT CASSLQGADTQYF
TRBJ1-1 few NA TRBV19 TGTGCCAGTAGTATAGGGATTGGACAGTTTGACATGAACACTGAAGCTTTCTTT CASSIGIGQFDMNTEAFF
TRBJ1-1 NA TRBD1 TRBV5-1 TGCGCCAGCAGCTCGATGGGGACAGTCGGGACTGAAGCTTTCTTT CASSSMGTVGTEAFF
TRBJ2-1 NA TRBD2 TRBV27 TGTGCCAGCAGTTCCCTAGCGGGAGGGTGGAATGAGCAGTTCTTC CASSSLAGGWNEQFF